The next 27 T cell receptor beta chains were all read from a single sample in a study of blood T cell repertoires in COVID-19. Data came from immunoSEQ multiplex PCR; TCRdb stores just in-frame clones and leaves some out. The repertoire includes 300,000 to 400,000 clones, 88% of them detected once, and roughly 0.97% sits in the top ten. Material for sequencing was PBMCs or T cells enriched from blood (not recorded which). These TCRs come from a woman aged 25 to 45 with acute COVID-19.

V usage is TRBV4-1 and J usage is TRBJ2-7; D possibly corresponds to TRBD1 (5 bases). Germline-derived CDR1 and CDR2 are MGHRA and YSYEKL. Trimming cost V 4 bases and J 7 bases, with 14 bases left between them. CDR3 length: 13 amino acids. The CDR3 DNA sequence: TGCGCCAGCAGCCTTTATGGGGCTGGGGAGCAGTACTTC. It specifies CASSLYGAGEQYF.

The chain joins TRBV5-1 to TRBJ1-4; 9 bases map to TRBD1. V lost 5 bases to trimming and J lost 0 bases; unmatched junction nucleotides: 5. Germline CDR1 and CDR2: SGHRS and YFSETQ. This CDR3 has 16 amino acids. CDR3 coding DNA: TGCGCCAGCAGAAAACAGGGGGCTACAACTAATGAAAAACTGTTTTTT. Translation gives CASRKQGATTNEKLFF.

This clone was detected only once. The chain combines TRBV3-1 (or the pseudogene TRBV3-2) with TRBJ2-3; 7 nucleotides agree with TRBD2. Germline-derived CDR1 and CDR2 are LGHDT and YNNKEL (reference sequence). The CDR3 has 13 residues. The V and J ends lost 3 bases and 4 bases, in that order; junction bases with no gene match: 1. The CDR3 reads CASSQLAADTQYF. The CDR3 DNA reads TGTGCCAGCAGCCAGCTAGCGGCAGATACGCAGTATTTT.

The chain links TRBV2 to TRBJ1-6; 10 nucleotides agree with TRBD1. The CDR3 is made up of 14 amino acids. V was clipped by 4 bases and J by 8 bases; unmatched bases: 2. Germline assignment: CDR1 SNHLY and CDR2 FYNNEI. CDR3 amino acids: CASSADRGYSPLHF. Here the CDR3 DNA reads TGTGCCAGCAGTGCGGACAGGGGGTATTCACCCCTCCACTTT.

V and J are TRBV7-3 and TRBJ1-4; 8 nucleotides line up with TRBD1. CDR1 and CDR2 from the germline V gene are SGHTA and FQGTGA. V lost 5 bases to trimming and J lost 8 bases; unmatched junction nucleotides: 4. The CDR3 contains 13 residues. CDR3 bases: TGTGCCAGCAGCGCCAGACAGGGGGAAAAACTGTTTTTT. This translates into CASSARQGEKLFF.

This chain joins TRBV4-1 and TRBJ2-7; 8 bases are shared with TRBD2. Germline values: CDR1 MGHRA, CDR2 YSYEKL. The trim removed 0 bases at V and 0 bases at J, leaving 4 bases unmatched. This CDR3 comprises 16 residues. Written as DNA, the CDR3 is TGCGCCAGCAGCCAAGAACAGCGGGGGATCTCCTACGAGCAGTACTTC. It is translated as CASSQEQRGISYEQYF.

V and J are TRBV24-1 and TRBJ1-1, with 9 bases lining up with TRBD1. The CDR3 loop spans 14 amino acids. Per the germline V gene, CDR1 is KGHDR and CDR2 is SFDVKD. CDR3 sequence (DNA): TGTGGGGGGGGACAGGGTACCATGAACACTGAAGCTTTCTTT. Translated, it gives CGGGQGTMNTEAFF.

The gene calls are TRBV11-2 and TRBJ2-1; TRBD2 aligns across 7 bases. J lost 5 bases, V lost 8 bases, and 12 bases had no gene match. From germline, CDR1 is SGHAT and CDR2 FQNNGV. This CDR3 contains 15 residues. The CDR3 coding sequence is TGTGCCAGCCCCTGGACCGGGACTATTAACAATGAGCAGTTCTTC. Protein sequence: CASPWTGTINNEQFF.

The rearrangement links TRBV5-5 to TRBJ1-2; TRBD1 matches 7 bases. The CDR3 totals 16 residues. Germline values: CDR1 SGHKS, CDR2 YYEKEE (reference sequence). V shed 2 bases and J 2 bases; nucleotides not matched to a gene: 9. CDR3 residues: CASSFTGESSNYGYTF. CDR3 in DNA: TGTGCCAGCAGCTTTACAGGGGAATCATCGAACTATGGCTACACCTTC.

This chain uses TRBV10-1 with TRBJ1-2; no definite D call. Trimming removed 4 bases from V and 1 base from J, with 7 bases in between. CDR3 length: 13 amino acids. Germline V gives CDR1 WNHNN, CDR2 SYGVQD (reference sequence). The DNA of the CDR3 is TGCGCCAGCAGTGTCGGGATTAACTATGGCTACACCTTC. Encoded protein: CASSVGINYGYTF.

This clone was picked up a small number of times. This chain uses TRBV5-6 with TRBJ2-7, with D tentatively TRBD2 (6 bases). The V end lost 4 bases, the J end lost 4 bases, and 18 bases lay between the germline ends. The germline CDR1 and CDR2 sequences are SGHDT and YYEEEE. CDR3 length equals 15 residues. CDR3 in amino acids: CASSPKVRDFYEQYF. In nucleotides, the CDR3 is TGTGCCAGCAGCCCGAAGGTGAGGGACTTTTACGAGCAGTACTTC. Together with reference TRBV5-6 and TRBJ2-7, the CDR3 gives the full variable domain: DAGVTQSPTHLIKTRGQQVTLRCSPKSGHDTVSWYQQALGQGPQFIFQYYEEEERQRGNFPDRFSGHQFPNYSSELNVNALLLGDSALYLCASSPKVRDFYEQYFGPGTRLTVT.

The rearrangement uses TRBV5-1 and TRBJ2-5, with a possible D match to TRBD1 (6 bases). Germline assignment: CDR1 SGHRS and CDR2 YFSETQ. V lost 5 bases and J 4 bases, leaving 21 bases between the germline ends. This CDR3 contains 16 residues. CDR3 coding DNA: TGCGCCAGCAGGTTTACAGGGTTCTCTGAAGTAGAGACCCAGTACTTC. Amino acid sequence: CASRFTGFSEVETQYF. The variable domain in full, completed from reference TRBV5-1 and TRBJ2-5, reads KAGVTQTPRYLIKTRGQQVTLSCSPISGHRSVSWYQQTPGQGLQFLFEYFSETQRNKGNFPGRFSGRQFSNSRSEMNVSTLELGDSALYLCASRFTGFSEVETQYFGPGTRLLVL.

The chain uses TRBV24-1 and TRBJ1-2; 8 nucleotides align to TRBD1. There are 15 residues in the CDR3. The V and J ends lost 4 bases and 4 bases, in that order; junction bases with no gene match: 7. Germline V CDR1 and CDR2: KGHDR, SFDVKD. CDR3 nucleotide sequence: TGTGCCACCAGTGACAGGACAGGGTCTCGCTATGGCTACACCTTC. It encodes CATSDRTGSRYGYTF.

The chain uses TRBV7-9 and TRBJ2-6; 9 bases line up with TRBD1. The CDR3 length is 19 residues. The germline V gene encodes CDR1 SEHNR and CDR2 FQNEAQ (reference sequence). Trimming cost V 5 bases and J 4 bases; bases outside gene matches: 15. The CDR3 loop reads CASSPVGGQGLSGANVLTF. CDR3 DNA sequence: TGTGCCAGCAGCCCTGTCGGGGGACAGGGACTATCGGGGGCCAACGTCCTGACTTTC.

The V gene is TRBV19, the J gene TRBJ2-1, with 9 positions matching TRBD2. CDR3 length: 15 amino acids. Germline V lookup: CDR1 LNHDA, CDR2 SQIVND (reference sequence). The trim removed 1 base at V and 4 bases at J, leaving 2 bases unmatched. The chain's CDR3 is CASSIVAGDYNEQFF. For the CDR3, the DNA is TGTGCCAGTAGTATAGTAGCGGGGGATTACAATGAGCAGTTCTTC.

The chain is built from TRBV2 and TRBJ2-1, with 8 bases that match TRBD1. This CDR3 comprises 15 residues. In germline, CDR1 is SNHLY, CDR2 FYNNEI. Losses at the gene ends were 3 bases for V and 7 bases for J; bases not matched to a gene: 8. The CDR3 reads CASSDQGAYGNEQFF. For the CDR3, the DNA is TGTGCCAGCAGTGATCAGGGGGCTTATGGGAATGAGCAGTTCTTC.

The V and J genes are TRBV7-9 and TRBJ2-3; TRBD2 matches 8 bases. The CDR3 has 16 amino acids. Trimming removed 5 bases from V and 2 bases from J; junction bases left unmatched: 9. Germline V CDR1 and CDR2: SEHNR, FQNEAQ (reference sequence). CDR3 nucleotides: TGTGCCAGCAGCCCAAGCGGGGGCTGGGTCACAGATACGCAGTATTTT. It is translated as CASSPSGGWVTDTQYF.

This clone was seen a few times. This rearrangement joins TRBV9 to TRBJ1-2; D is unresolved. V shed 4 bases and J shed 4 bases, with 17 bases lying between them. The germline V gene has CDR1 SGDLS and CDR2 YYNGEE. The CDR3 runs to 15 residues. CDR3 in amino acids: CASSLTLDTPYGYTF. The CDR3 coding sequence is TGTGCCAGCAGCCTTACTTTAGACACTCCCTATGGCTACACCTTC.

The chain has TRBV7-2 and TRBJ1-5; D gene unclear. The CDR3 spans 13 residues. V was pared by 2 bases and J by 7 bases, with 9 bases between. The germline V gene encodes CDR1 SGHTA and CDR2 FQGNSA. The CDR3 region has the DNA TGTGCCAGCAGCTTACAGCCCGGGCAGCCCCAGCATTTT. This sequence encodes CASSLQPGQPQHF.

V is TRBV7-9 and J is TRBJ1-3; no clear D gene. The CDR3 has 15 amino acids. Trimming took off 0 bases at V and 0 bases at J, with 6 bases between the two ends. Germline loops: CDR1 SEHNR, CDR2 FQNEAQ (reference sequence). Here the CDR3 DNA reads TGTGCCAGCAGCTTAGCACAGAGCTCTGGAAACACCATATATTTT. The encoded protein is CASSLAQSSGNTIYF.

The chain couples TRBV7-8 to TRBJ1-1; 8 positions agree with TRBD1. CDR3 length equals 16 residues. From germline, CDR1 is SGHVS and CDR2 FQNEAQ. V lost 1 base, J lost 3 bases, and 7 bases stayed unmatched. In DNA form, the CDR3 reads TGTGCCAGCAGCTTAGGAGACAGGGGTTGGTACACTGAAGCTTTCTTT. Amino acids: CASSLGDRGWYTEAFF.

The CDR3 sequence: CASSLDITRASYEQYF. For the CDR3, the DNA is TGTGCCAGCAGTTTAGATATCACGCGAGCCTCCTACGAGCAGTACTTC. The V and J genes are TRBV27 and TRBJ2-7; D remains unclear. CDR1 and CDR2 from the germline V gene are MNHEY and SMNVEV (reference sequence). V was trimmed by 2 bases and J by 0 bases, leaving 14 bases between them. This CDR3 has 16 amino acids.

The chain recombines TRBV9 with TRBJ2-3; tentative D call: TRBD2 (6 bases). The CDR3 extends over 13 amino acids. V shed 2 bases and J shed 6 bases, with 10 bases lying between them. In germline, CDR1 is SGDLS, CDR2 YYNGEE. CDR3 residues: CASSVGRGDTQYF. CDR3 DNA sequence: TGTGCCAGCAGCGTCGGACGGGGGGATACGCAGTATTTT.

This sequence joins TRBV7-2 and TRBJ2-1; TRBD2 matches at 9 bases. J lost 4 bases, V lost 8 bases, and 6 bases had no gene match. This CDR3 region has 14 residues. Germline values: CDR1 SGHTA, CDR2 FQGNSA. DNA for the CDR3: TGTGCCAGCGCCGCGGGGGGGCGGTACAATGAGCAGTTCTTC. Translated: CASAAGGRYNEQFF.

The rearrangement uses TRBV4-1 and TRBJ1-3; 11 nucleotides match TRBD1. The junction had 13 bases not matched to a gene; V was cut back by 2 bases and J by 4 bases. The CDR3 is 19 amino acids. Germline V lookup: CDR1 MGHRA, CDR2 YSYEKL. CDR3 in DNA: TGCGCCAGCAGCCAACGATGGACAGGGGGCGAGTACGACGGAAACACCATATATTTT. Translation: CASSQRWTGGEYDGNTIYF.

This chain uses TRBV18 with TRBJ1-2; D remains unclear. The CDR3 spans 16 residues. Trimming removed 3 bases at V and 3 bases at J, with 17 bases between. Germline V gene data show CDR1 as KGHSH and CDR2 as LQKENI. The CDR3: CASSPTAPGSDYGYTF. CDR3 sequence (DNA): TGTGCCAGCTCACCCACAGCTCCAGGTTCCGACTATGGCTACACCTTC.

The chain uses TRBV10-3 and TRBJ2-7; D not certain. The CDR3 spans 11 residues. Trimming cost V 6 bases and J 4 bases, with 7 bases left between them. Per the germline V gene, CDR1 is ENHRY and CDR2 is SYGVKD. The CDR3 reads CAIRAEYEQYF. In nucleotides, the CDR3 is TGTGCCATCAGGGCAGAATACGAGCAGTACTTC.